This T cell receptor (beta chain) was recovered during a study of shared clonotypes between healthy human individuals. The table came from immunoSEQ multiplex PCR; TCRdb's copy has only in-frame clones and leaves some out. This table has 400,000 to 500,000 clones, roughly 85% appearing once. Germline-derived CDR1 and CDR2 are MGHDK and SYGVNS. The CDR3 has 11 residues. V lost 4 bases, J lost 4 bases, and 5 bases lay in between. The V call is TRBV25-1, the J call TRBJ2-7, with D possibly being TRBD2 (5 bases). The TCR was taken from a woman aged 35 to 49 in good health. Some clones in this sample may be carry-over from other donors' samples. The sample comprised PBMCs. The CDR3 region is CASSGGYEQYF. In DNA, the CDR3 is TGTGCCAGCAGTGGAGGGTACGAGCAGTACTTC.